This T cell receptor (beta chain) was captured by sequencing in a study of CD8 T cells in ankylosing spondylitis. Study findings and constraints: Blood of patients with ankylosing spondylitis appeared to be characterized by a TCR beta motif of several highly homologous variants. Earlier authors reported some of these motif variants in reactive arthritis synovial fluid and blood. Reportedly, significant enrichment of disease-linked clones occurred in matched ankylosing spondylitis synovial fluid.

Researchers built TCR beta libraries using quantitative 5'-RACE with molecular barcodes. In TCRdb, the 5' RACE reads were re-called with MiXCR into one record per CDR3 protein. The table has 340,000 or so distinct CDR3 sequences, roughly 15% seen once; the top ten hold 1.1%. This CDR3 contains 18 residues. V lost 4 bases and J lost 4; bases outside the gene matches: 17. Germline values: CDR1 SGHRS, CDR2 YFSETQ. Details on this clonotype: As yet, its antigen is unknown.

What was sequenced was blood, either unsorted or a sorted T cell fraction (not recorded which). The J gene is TRBJ1-3, the V gene TRBV5-1; 7 bases agree with TRBD1. The clonotype comes from a male donor with ankylosing spondylitis or in good health (not recorded which). DNA for the CDR3: TGCGCCAGCAGCCTGGACAGGCGTTCCACCCCGGAGGGAAACACCATATATTTT. It codes for CASSLDRRSTPEGNTIYF.